Presented here are 18 T cell receptor beta chains from one specimen sequenced in a study of Ad26.COV2.S vaccination and SARS-CoV-2 variants. The assay was immunoSEQ multiplex PCR, and TCRdb's table has in-frame clones only and misses some. The sample yields roughly 140,000 clones, roughly 88% seen once. This specimen consisted of peripheral blood, obtained after recovery from COVID-19. Every receptor here comes from a human donor who had recovered from COVID-19.

CDR3 residues: CATSGGAYGYTF. The CDR3 coding sequence is TGTGCCACGTCAGGGGGAGCCTATGGCTACACCTTC. This chain links TRBV24-1 with TRBJ1-2, with 7 positions matching TRBD1. Unmatched junction bases numbered 5, after V lost 10 bases and J lost 4 bases. Germline assignment: CDR1 KGHDR and CDR2 SFDVKD. This CDR3 is 12 amino acids long.

J is TRBJ2-1 and V is TRBV6-2 or TRBV6-3, with D possibly TRBD2 on 6 matching bases. This CDR3 has 18 residues. Germline V gene lookup returns CDR1 MNHEY and CDR2 SVGEGT. Trimming removed 3 bases from V and 9 bases from J, with 27 bases in between. The CDR3, as DNA: TGTGCCAGCAGTTATCAGGAGGGAGAAGGTCCGCGGGGCGGTGAGCAGTTCTTC. It is translated as CASSYQEGEGPRGGEQFF.

This chain joins TRBV6-4 and TRBJ1-6; D remains unclear. CDR3 length: 15 amino acids. Germline CDR1 is MRHNA and CDR2 is SNTAGT. V was cut by 0 bases and J by 7 bases, with 10 bases left in between. This chain's CDR3 is CASSDSAQHNSPLHF. CDR3 nucleotide sequence: TGTGCCAGCAGTGACTCGGCTCAGCACAATTCACCCCTCCACTTT.

The chain links TRBV11-2 to TRBJ1-5; D is unresolved. This CDR3 is built from 13 residues. Per the germline V gene, CDR1 is SGHAT and CDR2 is FQNNGV. Trimming stripped 5 bases from V and 7 bases from J, with 12 bases between. CDR3 sequence reads: CASSEESRQPQHF. For the CDR3, the DNA is TGTGCCAGCAGCGAAGAGTCTAGGCAGCCCCAGCATTTT.

The chain links TRBV21-1 to TRBJ2-4; TRBD2 is the table's D call and was not checked against the DNA. TRBV21-1 is a pseudogene segment. CDR3 length: 15 residues. CDR3 sequence (DNA): TGTGCCAGCAGCAACTGGCGGGGGGGTAGAAACATTCAGTACTTC. It specifies CASSNWRGGRNIQYF.

The chain combines TRBV7-9 with TRBJ1-4; D gene unclear. The germline V gene has CDR1 SEHNR and CDR2 FQNEAQ (reference sequence). The CDR3 spans 13 residues. V was trimmed by 5 bases and J by 4 bases, leaving 8 bases between them. DNA of the CDR3: TGTGCCAGCAGCCGTCCGGATAATGAAAAACTGTTTTTT. It codes for CASSRPDNEKLFF.

This sequence joins TRBV2 and TRBJ2-3, with D unclear. Trimming shortened V by 1 base and J by 2 bases, and 7 bases separated the two germline ends. Germline-derived CDR1 and CDR2 are SNHLY and FYNNEI. This CDR3 spans 14 amino acids. CDR3 in amino acids: CASSEVGITDTQYF. DNA of the CDR3: TGTGCCAGCAGTGAAGTAGGAATCACAGATACGCAGTATTTT.

Relative to its sample, this clone is medium-sized. The gene calls are TRBV29-1 and TRBJ1-1; D is unclear. Germline V gene data show CDR1 as SQVTM and CDR2 as ANQGSEA. V was trimmed by 2 bases and J by 2 bases, leaving 9 bases between them. The CDR3 consists of 13 residues. CDR3 DNA sequence: TGCAGCGTTGAACGGGGAATCAACACTGAAGCTTTCTTT. Encoded protein: CSVERGINTEAFF.

The chain combines TRBV15 with TRBJ1-1; D gene uncertain. Germline V gene sequence: CDR1 LNHNV, CDR2 YYDKDF (reference sequence). Deletions cut 0 bases from V and 1 base from J, with 6 bases between. The CDR3 is made up of 14 amino acids. CDR3 protein: CATSRDNGNTEAFF. Here the CDR3 DNA reads TGTGCCACCAGCAGAGATAATGGGAACACTGAAGCTTTCTTT.

V and J are TRBV27 and TRBJ2-1; tentatively, D is TRBD2 (6 bases). Trimming left V 7 bases short and J 4 bases short, with 14 bases between. Germline CDR1 is MNHEY and CDR2 is SMNVEV (reference sequence). The CDR3 loop spans 14 amino acids. The CDR3 is CASKLFGGYNEQFF. DNA for the CDR3: TGTGCCAGCAAACTTTTTGGGGGGTACAATGAGCAGTTCTTC.

This sequence joins TRBV15 and TRBJ2-7; no clear D. The germline gives CDR1 LNHNV, CDR2 YYDKDF (reference sequence). Trimming stripped 0 bases from V and 2 bases from J, with 17 bases between. The length of the CDR3 is 17 residues. CDR3 sequence: CATSRENLGPEAYEQYF. Written as DNA, the CDR3 is TGTGCCACCAGCAGAGAAAATCTAGGGCCCGAGGCCTACGAGCAGTACTTC.

This sequence joins TRBV12-3 or TRBV12-4 and TRBJ1-5, with D hard to call. The CDR3 runs 12 residues. V shed 2 bases and J shed 7 bases, with 6 bases lying between them. CDR3 nucleotides: TGTGCCAGCAGTTTAAGTCCGCAGCCCCAGCATTTT. The encoded protein is CASSLSPQPQHF.

This chain joins TRBV11-2 and TRBJ2-1; 8 nucleotides line up with TRBD2. Germline V gene lookup returns CDR1 SGHAT and CDR2 FQNNGV. The CDR3 loop spans 17 amino acids. The V gene end was trimmed by 5 bases and the J gene end by 7 bases; junction bases not matched to a gene: 16. In DNA, the CDR3 is TGTGCCAGCAGCCCCGAACCCGTCGGGGGGGCCAATAATGAGCAGTTCTTC. It yields the protein CASSPEPVGGANNEQFF.

The chain uses TRBV11-2 and TRBJ2-1; 13 bases are a match to TRBD2. This CDR3 contains 16 residues. The germline V gene encodes CDR1 SGHAT and CDR2 FQNNGV. J was trimmed by 5 bases and V by 2 bases; bases with no gene match: 3. CDR3 in DNA: TGTGCCAGCAGCTTAATCGGGACTAGCGGGAACAATGAGCAGTTCTTC. This codes for CASSLIGTSGNNEQFF.

The chain combines TRBV30 with TRBJ2-7; D gene ambiguous. CDR3 length: 11 residues. Germline V gives CDR1 GTSNPN, CDR2 SVGIG (reference sequence). V lost 6 bases, J lost 5 bases, and 11 bases lay in between. The CDR3 spells CACGRAHEQYF. DNA of the CDR3: TGTGCCTGTGGTAGGGCCCACGAGCAGTACTTC.

CDR3 coding DNA: TGTGCCAGCAGCCCGGGACCACCGAACACTGAAGCTTTCTTT. Protein sequence: CASSPGPPNTEAFF. The chain employs TRBV7-9 and TRBJ1-1; weak D call: TRBD1 (5 bases). The ends were cut back, 5 bases at V and 1 base at J, with 11 bases in the middle. This CDR3 is built from 14 residues. CDR1 and CDR2 from the germline V gene are SEHNR and FQNEAQ (reference sequence).

The chain carries TRBV7-2 and TRBJ2-7; the match to TRBD2 covers 11 bases. The ends lost 3 bases at V and 7 bases at J; junction bases unmatched: 5. The CDR3 sequence is 14 residues long. CDR1 and CDR2 (germline): SGHTA, FQGNSA. The CDR3 coding sequence is TGTGCCAGCAGCTTGGGGACTAGCGGCGGGGAGCAGTACTTC. Translated, it gives CASSLGTSGGEQYF.

V and J are TRBV6-1 and TRBJ2-2; the match to TRBD1 covers 7 bases. This CDR3 contains 17 residues. The V gene's germline CDR1 is MNHNS and CDR2 SASEGT. With V trimmed by 2 bases and J by 6 bases, 12 bases remained unmatched. The DNA of the CDR3 is TGTGCCAGCAGTGAAAGGGGGCCGAACCCAGAACCCGGGGAGCTGTTTTTT. Translated: CASSERGPNPEPGELFF.